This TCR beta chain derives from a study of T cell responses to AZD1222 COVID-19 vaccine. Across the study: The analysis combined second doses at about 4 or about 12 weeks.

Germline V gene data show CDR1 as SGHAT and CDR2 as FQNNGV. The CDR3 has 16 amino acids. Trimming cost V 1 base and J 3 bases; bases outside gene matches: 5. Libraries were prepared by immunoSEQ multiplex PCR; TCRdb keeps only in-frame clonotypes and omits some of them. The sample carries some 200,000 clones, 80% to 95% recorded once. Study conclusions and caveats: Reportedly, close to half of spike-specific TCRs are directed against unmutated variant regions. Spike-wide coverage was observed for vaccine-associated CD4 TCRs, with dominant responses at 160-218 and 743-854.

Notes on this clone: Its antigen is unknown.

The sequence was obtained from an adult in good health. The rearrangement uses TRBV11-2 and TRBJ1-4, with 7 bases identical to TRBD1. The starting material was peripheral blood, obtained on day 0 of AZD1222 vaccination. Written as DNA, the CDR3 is TGTGCCAGCAGCTTAGCGGGACAGTCGTCTAATGAAAAACTGTTTTTT. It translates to CASSLAGQSSNEKLFF.